This TCR beta chain was obtained from a study of blood T cells in healthy people across ages. Primers used in a second PCR of roughly 6 to 12 cycles were a sample-barcoded 5' primer and a J-beta primer mix. In TCRdb, the 5' RACE reads were re-called with MiXCR into one record per CDR3 protein. Among about 800,000 distinct CDR3 sequences listed, roughly 60% were seen once. As concerns this clonotype: The target antigen is unknown.

Total RNA, at least 5 micrograms per sample, came from PBMCs. Whole-study results and caveats: Conclusively comparing naive with antigen-experienced cells was impossible with unsorted PBMCs. Naive CD4+ cell counts and diversity both ran higher in long-lived than in aged donors. With naive T cell percentage, TCR beta diversity showed a strong correlation.

The CDR3 spans 12 residues. V gave up 7 bases and J gave up 5 bases, with 14 bases separating them. Germline CDR1 and CDR2: SQVTM and ANQGSEA. The rearrangement links TRBV29-1 to TRBJ1-1; no clear D gene. The sample was blood. The receptor was isolated from a man aged 25-40 years in good health. CDR3 region: CSAAPLATEAFF. The CDR3 DNA follows: TGCAGCGCAGCCCCCTTGGCTACTGAAGCTTTCTTT. The full variable domain, with the rest looked up from reference TRBV29-1 and TRBJ1-1, is SAVISQKPSRDICQRGTSLTIQCQVDSQVTMMFWYRQQPGQSLTLIATANQGSEATYESGFVIDKFPISRPNLTFSTLTVSNMSPEDSSIYLCSAAPLATEAFFGQGTRLTVV.